Following are 9 T cell receptor beta chains from one sample sequenced in a study of blood T cell repertoires in COVID-19. TCRdb's copy holds only in-frame clones and misses some; the assay was immunoSEQ multiplex PCR. The profile shows 300,000 to 400,000 clones, about 89% of them singletons. The sample taken for sequencing was peripheral blood. Receptors were obtained from a woman in her forties or fifties with COVID-19, enrolled during active disease.

The CDR3 loop is CASSKVAGAYLYYGYTF. The DNA for the CDR3 is TGTGCCAGCAGCAAAGTTGCAGGGGCCTACCTCTACTATGGCTACACCTTC. The chain employs TRBV21-1 and TRBJ1-2; TRBD1, the table's D call, lacks a check against the DNA. TRBV21-1 is given as a pseudogene. The CDR3 sequence is 17 residues long.

This clone has a count of ten or more. The V gene is TRBV7-9, the J gene TRBJ1-2; D is uncertain. The germline V gene encodes CDR1 SEHNR and CDR2 FQNEAQ (reference sequence). V lost 1 base and J 7 bases, leaving 13 bases between the germline ends. This CDR3 is built from 14 residues. In nucleotides, the CDR3 is TGTGCCAGCAGCTTAGAGGCAGCGCATCGTGGCTACACCTTC. It is translated as CASSLEAAHRGYTF.

This clone has just one count. This chain uses TRBV5-8 with TRBJ1-4; 7 nucleotides align to TRBD1. Germline V CDR1 and CDR2: SGHTS, YDEGEE. This CDR3 comprises 16 residues. The J segment lost 3 bases and the V segment lost 7 bases, leaving 12 bases of the junction unmatched. CDR3 protein: CASFQGDSTANEKLFF. In DNA, the CDR3 is TGTGCCAGCTTCCAGGGGGACAGCACAGCTAATGAAAAACTGTTTTTT.

V usage is TRBV5-1 and J usage is TRBJ1-1; a possible D gene is TRBD1 (5 bases). Trimming took off 4 bases at V and 1 base at J, with 20 bases between the two ends. Germline CDR1 is SGHRS and CDR2 is YFSETQ. There are 17 residues in the CDR3. CDR3 loop: CASSPSYAPGRNTEAFF. The CDR3 nucleotides read TGCGCCAGCAGCCCGAGTTATGCTCCAGGGCGGAACACTGAAGCTTTCTTT.

V is TRBV13 and J is TRBJ1-1; 8 bases map to TRBD1. Germline assignment: CDR1 PRHDT and CDR2 FYEKMQ (reference sequence). The CDR3 spans 17 residues. V lost 3 bases to trimming and J lost 1 base; unmatched junction nucleotides: 10. CDR3 region: CASSFTTGVLENTEAFF. DNA for the CDR3: TGTGCCAGCAGCTTTACGACAGGGGTGTTGGAGAACACTGAAGCTTTCTTT.

Details on this clone: Sequence at one end of the junction differs from germline and may be a read error. V gene TRBV7-7 combines with J gene TRBJ2-5; 9 bases agree with TRBD1. CDR1 and CDR2 (germline): SSHAT, FNYEAQ (reference sequence). The CDR3 has 15 amino acids. For the CDR3, the DNA is TGTGCTAGCAGCTTAGGGACAGGGAGTGTAGAGACCCAGTACTTC. Its translation: CASSLGTGSVETQYF.

This chain joins TRBV6-2 or TRBV6-3 and TRBJ2-2; 7 bases line up with TRBD1. CDR3 length equals 13 residues. Germline CDR1 MNHEY, CDR2 SVGEGT. J lost 10 bases, V lost 5 bases, and 7 bases had no gene match. This chain's CDR3 is CASSRQGFVELFF. CDR3 sequence (DNA): TGTGCCAGCAGTCGACAGGGATTCGTGGAGCTGTTTTTT.

The chain employs TRBV5-6 and TRBJ1-1, with TRBD1 identical over 9 bases. The CDR3 length is 17 residues. The trim removed 4 bases at V and 6 bases at J, leaving 16 bases unmatched. Germline V CDR1 and CDR2: SGHDT, YYEEEE. The CDR3 here is CASSLGMTGTGRPEAFF. In DNA, the CDR3 is TGTGCCAGCAGCCTGGGAATGACCGGGACAGGGAGACCTGAAGCTTTCTTT.

The rearrangement uses TRBV12-3 or TRBV12-4 and TRBJ1-2; 7 positions match TRBD1. The junction had 4 bases not matched to a gene; V was cut back by 8 bases and J by 1 base. This CDR3 region has 13 residues. The CDR3 DNA is TGTGCCAGCCGGGACAGAATTAACTATGGCTACACCTTC. As protein: CASRDRINYGYTF.